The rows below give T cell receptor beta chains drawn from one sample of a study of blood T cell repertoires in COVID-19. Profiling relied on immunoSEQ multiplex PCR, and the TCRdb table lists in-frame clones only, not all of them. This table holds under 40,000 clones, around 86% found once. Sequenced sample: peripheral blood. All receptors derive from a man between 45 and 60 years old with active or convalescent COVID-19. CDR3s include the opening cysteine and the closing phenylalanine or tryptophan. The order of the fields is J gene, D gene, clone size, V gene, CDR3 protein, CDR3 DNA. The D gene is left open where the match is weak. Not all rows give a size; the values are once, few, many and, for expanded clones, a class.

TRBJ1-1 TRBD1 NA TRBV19 CASSLPGGGTEAFF TGTGCCAGTAGTCTTCCAGGGGGAGGAACTGAAGCTTTCTTT
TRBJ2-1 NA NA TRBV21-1 CASIRLAGGYDSYNEQFF TGTGCCAGCATTAGGCTAGCGGGAGGCTATGACTCCTACAATGAGCAGTTCTTC
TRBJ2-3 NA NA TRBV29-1 CSACWAGPKGTDTQYF TGCAGCGCCTGTTGGGCGGGCCCTAAGGGCACAGATACGCAGTATTTT
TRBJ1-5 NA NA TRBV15 CATSRDSLVSQPQHF TGTGCCACCAGCAGAGATAGTTTGGTGTCTCAGCCCCAGCATTTT
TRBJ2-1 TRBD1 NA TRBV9 CASSGDRDVNEQFF TGTGCCAGCAGCGGGGACAGGGACGTCAATGAGCAGTTCTTC
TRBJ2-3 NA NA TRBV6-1 CASSEARLDTQYF TGTGCCAGCAGTGAAGCGCGGTTAGATACGCAGTATTTT
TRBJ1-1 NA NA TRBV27 CASSLSPFQGNTEAFF TGTGCCAGCAGTTTATCCCCGTTCCAGGGGAACACTGAAGCTTTCTTT
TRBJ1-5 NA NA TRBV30 CAWSPWTGNQPQHF TGTGCCTGGAGTCCCTGGACAGGCAATCAGCCCCAGCATTTT
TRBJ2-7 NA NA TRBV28 CASRIADYSYEQYF TGTGCCAGCCGAATAGCGGATTACTCCTACGAGCAGTACTTC
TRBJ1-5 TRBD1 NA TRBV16 CASSPGTVGNQPQHF TGTGCCAGCAGCCCGGGGACAGTTGGAAATCAGCCCCAGCATTTT
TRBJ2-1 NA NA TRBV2 CASRLGELFNEQFF TGTGCCAGCCGACTAGGCGAGCTATTCAATGAGCAGTTCTTC
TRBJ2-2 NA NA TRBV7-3 CASSLTGIRDTGELFF TGTGCCAGCAGCCTCACAGGGATACGGGACACCGGGGAGCTGTTTTTT
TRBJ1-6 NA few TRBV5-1 CASSLEAFPRSPLHF TGCGCCAGCAGCTTGGAAGCATTCCCACGTTCACCCCTCCACTTT
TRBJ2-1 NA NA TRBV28 CATTGTYNEQFF TGTGCCACCACAGGTACCTACAATGAGCAGTTCTTC
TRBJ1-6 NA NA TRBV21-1 CARESAYNSPLHF TGTGCCAGGGAAAGCGCCTATAATTCACCCCTCCACTTT
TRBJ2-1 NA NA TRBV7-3 CASSLTTGYNEQFF TGTGCCAGCAGCCTAACGACAGGTTACAATGAGCAGTTCTTC
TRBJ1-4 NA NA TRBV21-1 CASSKEGRDREPATNEKLFF TGTGCCAGCAGCAAAGAAGGGCGGGACAGGGAACCTGCAACTAATGAAAAACTGTTTTTT
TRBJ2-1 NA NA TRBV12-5 CASGSGESRRNEQFF TGTGCTAGCGGGTCCGGCGAGTCTCGGCGCAATGAGCAGTTCTTC
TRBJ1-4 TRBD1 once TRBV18 CASSPLTGGPNEKLFF TGTGCCAGCTCACCGCTTACAGGGGGGCCTAATGAAAAACTGTTTTTT
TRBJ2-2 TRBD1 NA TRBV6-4 CASSLRTGEGELFF TGTGCCAGCAGCCTCCGCACAGGGGAAGGGGAGCTGTTTTTT
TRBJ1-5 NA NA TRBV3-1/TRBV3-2 CASSQGGYSNQPQHF TGTGCCAGCAGCCAAGGGGGCTATAGCAATCAGCCCCAGCATTTT
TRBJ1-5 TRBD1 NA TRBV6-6 CASSRTGRDQPQHF TGTGCCAGCAGTCGGACAGGACGAGATCAGCCCCAGCATTTT
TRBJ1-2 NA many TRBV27 CASSFGTKYGYTF TGTGCCAGCAGTTTCGGGACAAAATATGGCTACACCTTC
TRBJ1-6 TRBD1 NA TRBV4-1 CASSPRDRISSYNSPLHF TGCGCCAGCAGCCCTCGGGACAGAATCAGCTCCTATAATTCACCCCTCCACTTT
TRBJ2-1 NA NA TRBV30 CACPGSRSSYNEQFF TGTGCCTGCCCGGGGAGCCGGAGCTCCTACAATGAGCAGTTCTTC
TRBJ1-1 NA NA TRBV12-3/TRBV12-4 CASSNQNTEAFF TGTGCCAGCAGCAATCAGAACACTGAAGCTTTCTTT
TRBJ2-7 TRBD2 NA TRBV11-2 CASSQLARTYEQYF TGTGCCAGCAGCCAACTAGCGAGGACCTACGAGCAGTACTTC
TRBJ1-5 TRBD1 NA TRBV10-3 CAISPGTANQPQHF TGTGCCATCAGTCCCGGGACAGCTAATCAGCCCCAGCATTTT
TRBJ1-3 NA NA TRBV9 CASSALNTIYF TGTGCCAGCAGCGCCTTAAACACCATATATTTT
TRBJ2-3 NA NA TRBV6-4 CASSDSWNQGDTQYF TGTGCCAGCAGTGACTCATGGAACCAGGGGGATACGCAGTATTTT
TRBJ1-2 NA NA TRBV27 CASSLSPRINYGYTF TGTGCCAGCAGTTTATCCCCCAGGATTAACTATGGCTACACCTTC
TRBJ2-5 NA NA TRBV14 CASSPGWETQYF TGTGCCAGCAGCCCCGGGTGGGAGACCCAGTACTTC
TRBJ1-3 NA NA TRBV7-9 CASSGLRQISGNTIYF TGTGCCAGCAGTGGCTTAAGACAGATCTCTGGAAACACCATATATTTT
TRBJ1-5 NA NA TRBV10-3 CATHDTSPNQPQHF TGTGCCACCCATGACACCTCGCCCAATCAGCCCCAGCATTTT
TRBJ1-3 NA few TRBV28 CASVLSDGNTIYF TGTGCCAGCGTTCTCAGTGATGGAAACACCATATATTTT
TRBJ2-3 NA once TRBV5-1 CASSQKRELIYTDTQYF TGCGCCAGCAGCCAAAAACGCGAACTTATTTACACAGATACGCAGTATTTT
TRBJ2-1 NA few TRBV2 CASSEGRYNEQFF TGTGCCAGCAGTGAGGGCCGATACAATGAGCAGTTCTTC
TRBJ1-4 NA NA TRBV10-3 CAIKATGGNEKLFF TGTGCCATCAAAGCGACAGGTGGGAATGAAAAACTGTTTTTT
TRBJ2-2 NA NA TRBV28 CASSLGQNTGELFF TGTGCCAGCAGTTTAGGACAGAACACCGGGGAGCTGTTTTTT
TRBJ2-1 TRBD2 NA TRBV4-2 CASSPSPRLAGGRSSYNEQFF TGTGCCAGCAGCCCGTCTCCGCGACTAGCGGGGGGTCGTAGCTCCTACAATGAGCAGTTCTTC
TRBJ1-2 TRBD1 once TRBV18 CASSPGTGGAYGYTF TGTGCCAGCTCACCCGGGACAGGGGGTGCATATGGCTACACCTTC
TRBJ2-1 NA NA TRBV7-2 CASSLIGNEQFF TGTGCCAGCAGCCTTATCGGGAATGAGCAGTTCTTC
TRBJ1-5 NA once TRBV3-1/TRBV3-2 CASSLGTYSNQPQHF TGTGCCAGCAGCCTCGGGACATATAGCAATCAGCCCCAGCATTTT
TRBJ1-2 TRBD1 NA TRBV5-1 CASTATGAFYGYTF TGCGCCAGCACTGCGACAGGGGCGTTCTATGGCTACACCTTC
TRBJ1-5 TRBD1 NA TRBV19 CASSSPQGQGNNQPQHF TGTGCCAGTAGTTCTCCTCAGGGACAGGGAAACAATCAGCCCCAGCATTTT
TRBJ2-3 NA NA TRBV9 CASSVEGGTDTQYF TGTGCCAGCAGCGTAGAGGGGGGCACAGATACGCAGTATTTT
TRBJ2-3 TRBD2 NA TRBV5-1 CASSSGNFGRAGTDTQYF TGCGCCAGCAGCTCCGGAAATTTCGGGAGGGCGGGCACAGATACGCAGTATTTT
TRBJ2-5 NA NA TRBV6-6 CASGKLGGETQYF TGTGCCAGCGGCAAACTAGGGGGAGAGACCCAGTACTTC
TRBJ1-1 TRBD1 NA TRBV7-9 CASSALGQGGTEAFF TGTGCCAGCAGCGCCCTCGGACAGGGGGGAACTGAAGCTTTCTTT